The rows below give T cell receptor beta chains drawn from one sample of a study of cytomegalovirus exposure and HLA in healthy donors. This table comes from immunoSEQ multiplex PCR, and its TCRdb copy is limited to in-frame clones, with some not included. The sample records about 190,000 clones, roughly nine tenths being singletons. The source material was PBMCs. The receptors stem from a boy younger than 10 in good health and CMV-seronegative. CDR3s leave out the opening cysteine and the closing phenylalanine or tryptophan. A D gene is named only where the DNA matches it firmly.

D,V,CDR3
.,TRBV10-3,AISDQESSYNEQF
.,TRBV30,AWSPGRTDTQY
TRBD1,TRBV7-3,ASSLGQGAYEQF
.,TRBV21-1,ASSKGRLAGGRYEQY
TRBD2,TRBV6-5,ASSRGRPDTQY
TRBD1,TRBV6-6,ASSLTGLGSPLH
.,TRBV7-9,SSSLSGGGRSANEKLF
TRBD1,TRBV27,ASGDRGAL
.,TRBV15,ATSLQGSYEQY
.,TRBV10-3,AIPRGDSSYEQY
TRBD1,TRBV28,ASTVAGQGLRDTEAF
.,TRBV27,ASSPSSGANVLT
.,TRBV28,ASRPPGHSNTGELF
TRBD2,TRBV6-4,ASSSGSFTDTQY
.,TRBV7-9,ASSPGAATEAF
TRBD2,TRBV5-1,ASSLSSGSSEQF
TRBD1,TRBV2,ASSNGQGPDEQY
.,TRBV28,ASSLAASTDTQY
.,TRBV28,ASKAQGSGANVLT
.,TRBV2,ASSDSWVKGVPFYGYT
TRBD2,TRBV27,ASTGTSGRRSSYEQY
.,TRBV18,ASSPTGVNTEAF
.,TRBV28,ASTPGGGSGF
TRBD1,TRBV19,ASSIPLRQGLF
.,TRBV9,ASMGVVLNGYT
TRBD2,TRBV9,ASSVDLAGVNEQF
.,TRBV9,ASSPRLSSYEQY
.,TRBV5-6,ASSFQLDSYEQY
TRBD1,TRBV10-2,ASSEPRQGFAEAF
TRBD2,TRBV5-1,ASSFGGVSDTQY
TRBD1,TRBV4-2,ASSLRTGGDEQY
TRBD2,TRBV2,ASRTSGGARDTQY
.,TRBV9,ASSTAWGDEKLF
.,TRBV6-5,ASSYRQGYEQY
.,TRBV28,ASSLIVYEQY
TRBD2,TRBV9,ASSVASGAYNEQF
TRBD2,TRBV27,ASSALAVFREQY
TRBD1,TRBV7-9,ASSRHRQGAYGYT
.,TRBV5-7,ASSFEGSRPTNEKLF
TRBD2,TRBV30,ACRALAGIYNEQF
TRBD1,TRBV30,AWSDGTGGNYGYT
TRBD2,TRBV5-6,ASSLLAGGPETQY
.,TRBV10-3,AILGGISGNTIY
.,TRBV9,ASSASTGGYEQY
.,TRBV2,ASSVGRPYEQY
.,TRBV27,ASSPGLSADEQF
.,TRBV5-1,ASSLQFRGDTQY
TRBD2,TRBV10-3,AISHGAGGTDTQY
.,TRBV7-6,ASSPRHSATNEKLF
TRBD2,TRBV2,ASSVGRRNEQF